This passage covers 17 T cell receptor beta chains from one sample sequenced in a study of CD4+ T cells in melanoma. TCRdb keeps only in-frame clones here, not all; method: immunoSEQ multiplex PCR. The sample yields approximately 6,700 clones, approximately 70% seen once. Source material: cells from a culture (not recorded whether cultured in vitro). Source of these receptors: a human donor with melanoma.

The CDR3 loop is CASSIISGGRFGQPQHF. The CDR3 DNA reads TGTGCCAGTAGTATCATTTCCGGGGGGCGTTTCGGTCAGCCCCAGCATTTT. This sequence joins TRBV19 and TRBJ1-5; D is perhaps TRBD1 (6 bases). The CDR3 consists of 17 residues. V shed 3 bases and J shed 6 bases, with 21 bases lying between them. CDR1 LNHDA and CDR2 SQIVND come from the germline V gene (reference sequence).

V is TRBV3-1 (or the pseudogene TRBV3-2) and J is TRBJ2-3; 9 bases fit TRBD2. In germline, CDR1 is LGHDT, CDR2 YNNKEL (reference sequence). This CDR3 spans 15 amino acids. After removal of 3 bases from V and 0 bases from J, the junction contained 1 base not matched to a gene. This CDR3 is CASSQRGGSTDTQYF. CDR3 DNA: TGTGCCAGCAGCCAGCGGGGGGGCAGCACAGATACGCAGTATTTT.

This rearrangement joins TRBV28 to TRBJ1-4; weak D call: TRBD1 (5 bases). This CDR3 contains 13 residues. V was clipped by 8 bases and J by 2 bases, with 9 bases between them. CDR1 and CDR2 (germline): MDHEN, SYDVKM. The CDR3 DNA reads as TGTGCCAGCCTGGGGGGGACTAATGAAAAACTGTTTTTT. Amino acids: CASLGGTNEKLFF.

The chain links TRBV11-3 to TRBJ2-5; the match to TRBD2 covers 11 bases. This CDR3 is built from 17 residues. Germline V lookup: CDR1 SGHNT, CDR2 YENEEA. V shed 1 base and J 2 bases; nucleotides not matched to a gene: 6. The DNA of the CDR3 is TGTGCCAGCAGCTTAGGATGGCCTAGCGGGGGGCAAGAGACCCAGTACTTC. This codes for CASSLGWPSGGQETQYF.

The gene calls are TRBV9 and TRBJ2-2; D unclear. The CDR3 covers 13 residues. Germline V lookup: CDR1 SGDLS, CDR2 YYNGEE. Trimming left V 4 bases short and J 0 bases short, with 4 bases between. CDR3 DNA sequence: TGTGCCAGCAGCCCACCGAACACCGGGGAGCTGTTTTTT. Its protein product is CASSPPNTGELFF.

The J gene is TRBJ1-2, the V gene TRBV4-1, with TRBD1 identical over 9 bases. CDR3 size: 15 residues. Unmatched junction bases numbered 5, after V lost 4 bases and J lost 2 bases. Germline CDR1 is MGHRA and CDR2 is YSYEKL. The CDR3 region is CASSPGQGKNYGYTF. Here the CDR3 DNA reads TGCGCCAGCAGCCCGGGACAGGGAAAGAACTATGGCTACACCTTC.

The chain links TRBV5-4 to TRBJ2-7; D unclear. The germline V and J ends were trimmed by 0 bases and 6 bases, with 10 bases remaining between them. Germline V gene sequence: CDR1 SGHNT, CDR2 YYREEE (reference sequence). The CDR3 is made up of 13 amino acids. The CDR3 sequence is CASSLDNGREQYF. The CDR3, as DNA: TGTGCCAGCAGCTTGGATAACGGGCGCGAGCAGTACTTC.

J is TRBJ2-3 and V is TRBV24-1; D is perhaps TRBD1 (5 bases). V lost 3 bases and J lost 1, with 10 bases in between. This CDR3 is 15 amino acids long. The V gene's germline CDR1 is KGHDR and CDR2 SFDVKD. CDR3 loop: CATSDTRDGTDTQYF. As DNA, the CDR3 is TGTGCCACCAGTGATACCAGGGATGGCACAGATACGCAGTATTTT.

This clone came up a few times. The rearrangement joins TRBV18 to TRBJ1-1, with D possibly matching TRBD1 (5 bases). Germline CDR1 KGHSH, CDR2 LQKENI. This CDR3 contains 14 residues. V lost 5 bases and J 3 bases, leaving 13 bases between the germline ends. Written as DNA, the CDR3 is TGTGCCAGCTCAGAGGGGCCTGGTGACACTGAAGCTTTCTTT. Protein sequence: CASSEGPGDTEAFF.

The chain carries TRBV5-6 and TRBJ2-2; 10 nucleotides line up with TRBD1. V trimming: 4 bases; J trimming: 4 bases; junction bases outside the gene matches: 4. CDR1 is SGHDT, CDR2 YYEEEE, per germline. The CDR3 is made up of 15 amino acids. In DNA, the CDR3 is TGTGCCAGCAGCGAGACAGGGGGCGCCACCGGGGAGCTGTTTTTT. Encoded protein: CASSETGGATGELFF.

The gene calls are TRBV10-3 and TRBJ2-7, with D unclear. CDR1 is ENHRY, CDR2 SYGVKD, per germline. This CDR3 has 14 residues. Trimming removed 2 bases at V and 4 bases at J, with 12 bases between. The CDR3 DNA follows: TGTGCCATCAGTGAGGTGGCAGGCCGTTACGAGCAGTACTTC. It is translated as CAISEVAGRYEQYF.

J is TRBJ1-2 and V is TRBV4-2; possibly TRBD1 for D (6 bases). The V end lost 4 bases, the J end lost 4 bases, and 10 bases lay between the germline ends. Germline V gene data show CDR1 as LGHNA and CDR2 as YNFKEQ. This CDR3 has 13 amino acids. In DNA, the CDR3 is TGTGCCAGCAGCCCTCGAGGGGGCTATGGCTACACCTTC. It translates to CASSPRGGYGYTF.

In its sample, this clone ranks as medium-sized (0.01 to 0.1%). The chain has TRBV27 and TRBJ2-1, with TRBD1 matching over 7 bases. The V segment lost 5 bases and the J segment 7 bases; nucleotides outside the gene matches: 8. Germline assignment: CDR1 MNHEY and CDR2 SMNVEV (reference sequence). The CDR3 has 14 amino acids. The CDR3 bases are TGTGCCAGCAGTCCACAGGGGTTGGGGAATGAGCAGTTCTTC. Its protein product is CASSPQGLGNEQFF.

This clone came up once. CDR3 residues: CASTEQGWGEAFF. The CDR3 DNA sequence: TGTGCCAGTACCGAACAGGGATGGGGTGAAGCTTTCTTT. The V gene is TRBV19, the J gene TRBJ1-1, with a weak D call TRBD1 (6 bases). There are 13 residues in the CDR3. The germline gives CDR1 LNHDA, CDR2 SQIVND (reference sequence). The germline V and J ends were trimmed by 7 bases and 7 bases, with 16 bases remaining between them. Full variable domain (rest looked up from reference TRBV19 and TRBJ1-1): DGGITQSPKYLFRKEGQNVTLSCEQNLNHDAMYWYRQDPGQGLRLIYYSQIVNDFQKGDIAEGYSVSREKKESFPLTVTSAQKNPTAFYLCASTEQGWGEAFFGQGTRLTVV.

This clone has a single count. Here the CDR3 reads CASSLPGQHGYTF. The CDR3 bases are TGTGCCAGCAGCTTACCGGGACAGCATGGCTACACCTTC. The chain carries TRBV7-2 and TRBJ1-2; TRBD1 matches 7 bases. The CDR3 runs 13 residues. Germline V gives CDR1 SGHTA, CDR2 FQGNSA. Trimming at V came to 2 bases and at J to 6 bases, leaving 3 bases not matched to a gene.

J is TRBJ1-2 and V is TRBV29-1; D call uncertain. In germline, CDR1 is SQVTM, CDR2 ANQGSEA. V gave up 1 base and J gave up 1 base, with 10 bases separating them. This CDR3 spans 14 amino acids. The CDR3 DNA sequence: TGCAGCGTTGAAGTGAACGGCATTAACTATGGCTACACCTTC. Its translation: CSVEVNGINYGYTF.

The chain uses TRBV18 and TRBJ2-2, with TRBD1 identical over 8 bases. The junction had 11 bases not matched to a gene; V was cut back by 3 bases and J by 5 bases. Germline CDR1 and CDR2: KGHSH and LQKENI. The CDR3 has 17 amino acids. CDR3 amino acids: CASSPTDRGSLTGELFF. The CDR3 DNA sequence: TGTGCCAGCTCACCGACCGACAGGGGATCTCTAACCGGGGAGCTGTTTTTT.